Sequencing of this TCR beta chain was carried out in a study of T cells in localized non-small cell lung cancer. Study results and caveats: Higher blood T cell density went with longer overall survival. T cell clonality was highest in uninvolved adjacent lung, above tumor. Heterogeneity cannot be ruled out, as sequencing used one tumor region only. Adjacent lung was found to contain a median approximately 60 of the top 100 tumor clones.

The CDR3 extends over 16 amino acids. CDR1 SGHRS and CDR2 YFSETQ come from the germline V gene. The V gene end was trimmed by 2 bases and the J gene end by 1 base; junction bases not matched to a gene: 8. Libraries were prepared by immunoSEQ multiplex PCR; TCRdb keeps only in-frame clonotypes and omits some of them. Counted here are over 1,500 clones, around 20% occurring once; the ten biggest clones make up more than 20%. This clone has only a few counts. The antigen remains unidentified. Source: normal lung tissue next to the tumor, taken before any cancer treatment. The receptor was derived from a man between 40 and 75 years old with stage III lung adenocarcinoma. The chain employs TRBV5-1 and TRBJ2-7, with 8 bases that match TRBD2. CDR3 protein: CASSLFSGGLSYEQYF. CDR3 DNA sequence: TGCGCCAGCAGCTTATTCAGCGGGGGCCTTTCCTACGAGCAGTACTTC. The full variable domain, rest sourced from reference TRBV5-1 and TRBJ2-7, is KAGVTQTPRYLIKTRGQQVTLSCSPISGHRSVSWYQQTPGQGLQFLFEYFSETQRNKGNFPGRFSGRQFSNSRSEMNVSTLELGDSALYLCASSLFSGGLSYEQYFGPGTRLTVT.